The rows below give T cell receptor beta chains drawn from one sample of a study of a mutant IDH1 vaccine in newly diagnosed glioma. The assay was immunoSEQ multiplex PCR, and TCRdb's table has in-frame clones only and misses some. The sample lists 58,000 or so clones, 86% occurring once. No antigen is known for these receptors. The specimen comprised PBMCs, sampled from a glioma patient whose treatment included an IDH1 peptide vaccine. The receptors shown here come from a man between 40 and 49 years old with glioma. CDR3s include the opening cysteine and the closing phenylalanine or tryptophan. A D gene is named only where the DNA matches it firmly. Expanded clones get a size class; other rows say once, few or many, or leave the size out.

TRBJ2-7,TRBV19,TRBD2,.,TGTGCCAGTAGCCGGCGGACTAGCGAGACCTACGAGCAGTACTTC,CASSRRTSETYEQYF
TRBJ2-3,TRBV5-1,TRBD1,.,TGCGCCAGCAGCCGGGACAGTAAAGATACGCAGTATTTT,CASSRDSKDTQYF
TRBJ1-1,TRBV5-4,.,few,TGTGCCAGCAGCTTAAACTGGAAAGATGAAGCTTTCTTT,CASSLNWKDEAFF
TRBJ1-1,TRBV5-1,TRBD1,once,TGCGCCAGCAGCTTGGGGACAGGGGGGGGTTTGACTGAAGCTTTCTTT,CASSLGTGGGLTEAFF
TRBJ2-7,TRBV27,TRBD2,.,TGTGCCAGCAGTTTAACACCTCTAGCGGGAGGCTACGAGCAGTACTTC,CASSLTPLAGGYEQYF
TRBJ2-7,TRBV4-1,.,.,TGCGCCAGCAGCCAAGCGTTCCAAACTACCTCCTACGAGCAGTACTTC,CASSQAFQTTSYEQYF
TRBJ1-1,TRBV5-1,.,.,TGCGCCAGCAGCCTGAGTGAGACTGAAGCTTTCTTT,CASSLSETEAFF
TRBJ2-7,TRBV5-8,TRBD1,few,TGTGCCAGCAGCTTGGGGGACAGGGATTCTAACGAGCAGTACTTC,CASSLGDRDSNEQYF
TRBJ2-6,TRBV7-8,.,.,TGTGCCAGCAGCTTAGGCTCTGGGGCCAACGTCCTGACTTTC,CASSLGSGANVLTF
TRBJ1-2,TRBV5-4,.,.,TGTGCCAGCAGCTTGGGATTGGCGGGGGAAGGCTACACCTTC,CASSLGLAGEGYTF
TRBJ2-2,TRBV7-2,.,.,TGTGCCAGCAGGCCGGACCACACCGGGGAGCTGTTTTTT,CASRPDHTGELFF
TRBJ1-5,TRBV28,.,.,TGTGCCAGCAGTTCACTGTTGGGGGATCAGCCCCAGCATTTT,CASSSLLGDQPQHF
TRBJ2-3,TRBV7-9,.,.,TGTGCCAGCAGCTTAGCGGGAGCAGGCGATACGCAGTATTTT,CASSLAGAGDTQYF
TRBJ2-5,TRBV12-5,.,.,TGTGCTAGTGGTCCCCCCTTGGCAGGAGAACTAGGAGAGACCCAGTACTTC,CASGPPLAGELGETQYF
TRBJ2-1,TRBV27,TRBD2,.,TGTGCCAGCAGTGTCCCCTCTAGCGGGAGGGCCAATGAGCAGTTCTTC,CASSVPSSGRANEQFF
TRBJ2-7,TRBV27,.,.,TGTGCCAGCTCGCCAGGGGGGGGCCCCTACGAGCAGTACTTC,CASSPGGGPYEQYF
TRBJ2-7,TRBV14,.,.,TGTGCCAGCAGCCCGTTGGGGGGCTACGAGCAGTACTTC,CASSPLGGYEQYF
TRBJ1-1,TRBV27,TRBD1,.,TGTGCCAGCAGTTTGGACAGGGTCCGGACCCCCGGATTGAACACTGAAGCTTTCTTT,CASSLDRVRTPGLNTEAFF
TRBJ2-1,TRBV19,TRBD2,.,TGTGCAACTTCAACGGGGGGAGGGGATGAGCAGTTCTTC,CATSTGGGDEQFF
TRBJ2-7,TRBV10-3,TRBD1,.,TGTGCCACGCGAGGGACAGCTAGTAACGAGCAGTACTTC,CATRGTASNEQYF
TRBJ2-7,TRBV25-1,TRBD1,.,TGTGCCAGCAGTGCCCTTGGGACAGGGTACGGAGAACAGTACTTC,CASSALGTGYGEQYF
TRBJ2-7,TRBV7-9,.,.,TGTGCCAGCAGCTCCGGACTGCGATCCTACGAGCAGTACTTC,CASSSGLRSYEQYF